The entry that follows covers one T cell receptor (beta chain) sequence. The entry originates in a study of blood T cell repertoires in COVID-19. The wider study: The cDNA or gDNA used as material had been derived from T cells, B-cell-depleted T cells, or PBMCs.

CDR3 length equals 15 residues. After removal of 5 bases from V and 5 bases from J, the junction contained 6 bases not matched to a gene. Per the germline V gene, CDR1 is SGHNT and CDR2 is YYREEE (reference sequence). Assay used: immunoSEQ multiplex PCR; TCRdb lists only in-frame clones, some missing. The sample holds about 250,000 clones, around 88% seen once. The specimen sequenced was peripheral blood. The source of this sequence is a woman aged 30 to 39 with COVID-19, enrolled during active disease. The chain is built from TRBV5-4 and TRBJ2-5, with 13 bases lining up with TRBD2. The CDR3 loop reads CASSHPTSGRETQYF. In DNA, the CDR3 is TGTGCCAGCAGTCACCCGACTAGCGGGAGGGAGACCCAGTACTTC.